Presented here are 15 T cell receptor beta chains from one specimen sequenced in a study of blood T cells in healthy people across ages. Sample-barcoded 5' priming and a J-beta primer mix drove a second PCR of about 7 to 11 cycles. TCRdb passed the 5' RACE reads through MiXCR, listing each CDR3 protein once. The sample lists approximately 900,000 distinct CDR3 sequences, 25% to 35% occurring once. The data were also submitted as part of a second study, on T cells of mothers and their children.

The source material was blood. The source is a woman in her thirties or forties in good health.

V gene TRBV14 combines with J gene TRBJ2-1, with 7 bases that match TRBD1. Germline V gene sequence: CDR1 SGHDN, CDR2 FVKESK. The trim removed 7 bases at V and 2 bases at J, leaving 8 bases unmatched. The length of the CDR3 is 15 residues. CDR3 DNA: TGTGCCAGCAACCATTTGACAGGGCCCTACAATGAGCAGTTCTTC. The encoded protein is CASNHLTGPYNEQFF.

CDR3 protein: CASKLGQGVQTQYF. The DNA for the CDR3 is TGTGCCAGCAAGTTGGGACAGGGGGTACAGACCCAGTACTTC. The V and J genes are TRBV27 and TRBJ2-5; 11 positions agree with TRBD1. The CDR3 has 14 residues. V was pared by 7 bases and J by 6 bases, with 7 bases of the junction left unmatched. Germline V gene sequence: CDR1 MNHEY, CDR2 SMNVEV (reference sequence).

The chain carries TRBV10-3 and TRBJ1-1; no reliable D call. The germline gives CDR1 ENHRY, CDR2 SYGVKD. The CDR3 contains 11 residues. Trimming stripped 1 base from V and 6 bases from J, with 3 bases between. For the CDR3, the DNA is TGTGCCATCAGTGAGTTCGCTGAAGCTTTCTTT. Translated, it gives CAISEFAEAFF.

The gene calls are TRBV7-2 and TRBJ2-7; the D call may be TRBD1 or TRBD2 (5 bases each). Trimming took off 1 base at V and 1 base at J, with 14 bases between the two ends. The CDR3 runs 16 residues. Germline V gene data show CDR1 as SGHTA and CDR2 as FQGNSA. The DNA for the CDR3 is TGTGCCAGCAGCTTAGAGGTGGGGACCCTGTCCTACGAGCAGTACTTC. Protein: CASSLEVGTLSYEQYF. The full variable domain, rest sourced from reference TRBV7-2 and TRBJ2-7, is GAGVSQSPSNKVTEKGKDVELRCDPISGHTALYWYRQSLGQGLEFLIYFQGNSAPDKSGLPSDRFSAERTGGSVSTLTIQRTQQEDSAVYLCASSLEVGTLSYEQYFGPGTRLTVT.

This clonotype was recorded only once. The chain couples TRBV6-2 or TRBV6-3 to TRBJ1-2; D gene uncertain. CDR1 is MNHEY and CDR2 is SVGEGT in the germline V gene. The CDR3 is 13 amino acids. Trimming took 7 bases from V and 10 from J, leaving 19 bases between them. For the CDR3, the DNA is TGTGCCAGCACTGTCATCGATGGGGTCCCCTACACCTTC. It yields the protein CASTVIDGVPYTF.

The V gene is TRBV5-1, the J gene TRBJ2-1, with 8 bases identical to TRBD2. V shed 3 bases, J shed 9 bases, and the junction held 11 bases outside the gene matches. The CDR3 runs to 15 residues. The germline V gene encodes CDR1 SGHRS and CDR2 YFSETQ. The CDR3 is CASSSAAGLAGEQFF. The CDR3 coding sequence is TGCGCCAGCAGCTCCGCGGCGGGGCTAGCGGGTGAGCAGTTCTTC.

CDR3 DNA sequence: TGCAGCGTTATCCGGGCAGGGGGTCCTCCCTACGAGCAGTACTTC. It encodes CSVIRAGGPPYEQYF. The chain carries TRBV29-1 and TRBJ2-7; 7 nucleotides align to TRBD1. The germline CDR1 and CDR2 sequences are SQVTM and ANQGSEA. The CDR3 has 15 amino acids. After removal of 5 bases from V and 2 bases from J, the junction contained 12 bases not matched to a gene.

As for this clonotype: A much larger clone differs by one base, so this may be a read error. The V call is TRBV7-2, the J call TRBJ1-2, with TRBD1 as a possible D gene (6 bases). CDR3 size: 15 residues. The germline V gene encodes CDR1 SGHTA and CDR2 FQGNSA. In nucleotides, the CDR3 is TGTGCCAGCAGCTTAGGGCCAGGGGTAGACTATGACTACACCTTC. This sequence encodes CASSLGPGVDYDYTF.

The CDR3 reads CSARQGATDTQYF. CDR3 coding DNA: TGCAGTGCTCGACAGGGGGCCACAGATACGCAGTATTTT. The chain joins TRBV20-1 to TRBJ2-3, with 10 bases that match TRBD1. This CDR3 contains 13 residues. Germline assignment: CDR1 DFQATT and CDR2 SNEGSKA (reference sequence). With V trimmed by 5 bases and J by 2 bases, 1 base remained unmatched.

The rearrangement uses TRBV7-2 and TRBJ2-2; TRBD1 agrees at 9 bases. Germline V CDR1 and CDR2: SGHTA, FQGNSA. This CDR3 region has 14 residues. Trimming cost V 5 bases and J 4 bases; bases outside gene matches: 2. The CDR3 DNA follows: TGTGCCAGCAGCGGGGGACAGGGCACCGGGGAGCTGTTTTTT. Translated, it gives CASSGGQGTGELFF.

The V gene is TRBV6-5, the J gene TRBJ2-5; D might be TRBD2 (5 bases). CDR1 is MNHEY, CDR2 SVGAGI, per germline. The CDR3 is 14 residues long. Trimming shortened V by 2 bases and J by 4 bases, and 11 bases separated the two germline ends. CDR3 amino acids: CASSYTGVAETQYF. DNA of the CDR3: TGTGCCAGCAGTTACACCGGGGTGGCAGAGACCCAGTACTTC.

The V and J genes are TRBV6-2 or TRBV6-3 and TRBJ2-6; TRBD1 aligns across 9 bases. CDR3 length: 18 amino acids. The V and J ends lost 2 bases and 0 bases, in that order; junction bases with no gene match: 5. Germline V lookup: CDR1 MNHEY, CDR2 SVGEGT. This CDR3 reads CASSYGTGSVSGANVLTF. The CDR3 bases are TGTGCCAGCAGTTACGGGACAGGGAGCGTCTCTGGGGCCAACGTCCTGACTTTC.

Many counts were recorded for this clonotype. This may be a read error: a much more frequent sequence differs by one nucleotide. This chain joins TRBV9 and TRBJ2-7, with D unclear. This CDR3 contains 13 residues. Germline V gene sequence: CDR1 SGDLS, CDR2 YYNGEE. V was cut by 1 base and J by 3 bases, with 8 bases left in between. The CDR3 DNA sequence: TGTGCCAGCAGCGTAACAGATCGCTACGAGCAGTACTTC. This gives the protein CASSVTDRYEQYF.

This clonotype was counted a few times. This chain joins TRBV10-3 and TRBJ2-1; TRBD2 matches at 8 bases. V was pared by 6 bases and J by 6 bases, with 10 bases of the junction left unmatched. The V gene's germline CDR1 is ENHRY and CDR2 SYGVKD. The CDR3 spans 15 residues. The CDR3 DNA reads TGTGCCATCAGAGGCTCGGCGGGGGGCCTCAATGAGCAGTTCTTC. The encoded protein is CAIRGSAGGLNEQFF.

In regard to this clonotype: Sequence at one end of the junction differs from germline and may be a read error. This rearrangement joins TRBV5-7 to TRBJ2-6, with 8 positions matching TRBD1. TRBV5-7 is placed among ORFs of uncertain function. CDR3 size: 17 residues. CDR3 sequence (DNA): TGTGCCAGCAGTTCCGGACAGGGAGGTTCTGAGGCCAACGTCCTGACTTTC. Its protein product is CASSSGQGGSEANVLTF.